This T cell receptor beta chain is drawn from a study of CXCR3-negative and CXCR3-positive naive CD8 T cells. Study-level points and caveats: Against CXCR3-negative naive cells, CXCR3-positive naive cells showed more hydrophobic TRB CDR3s. Relative to memory CD8+ cells, whose diversity was much lower, both naive subsets had comparably high diversity. Whereas memory cells differed, naive CXCR3-negative and CXCR3-positive cells shared similar TRBV-TRBJ usage.

5' RACE with UMI labels generated the TRB cDNA libraries. Following a re-call of the 5' RACE reads, TCRdb has one entry per CDR3 protein and lacks DNA. The sample holds 50,000 or so distinct CDR3 sequences. A word on this clonotype: No antigen is known for it.

Every CD8+ subset sample held about 300,000 flow-sorted cells, done in triplicate. The authors gated naive CD8+ T cells as CD45RO-CCR7+CD27+CD95-. The CDR3 runs to 16 residues. Per the germline V gene, CDR1 is MDHEN and CDR2 is SYDVKM. This clonotype was sampled from a human donor in good health. Some clones in this sample may be carry-over from other donors' samples. Sequencing was done on a sample of naive CXCR3+ CD8+ T cells from blood. Documented subset: CD45RO-CCR7+CD27+CD95- naive CD8+ T cells expressing CXCR3 (TNR3+). This chain links TRBV28 with TRBJ2-1; without DNA, the TCRdb call of TRBD2 cannot be checked. This chain's CDR3 is CASSVGAGGRYNEQFF.